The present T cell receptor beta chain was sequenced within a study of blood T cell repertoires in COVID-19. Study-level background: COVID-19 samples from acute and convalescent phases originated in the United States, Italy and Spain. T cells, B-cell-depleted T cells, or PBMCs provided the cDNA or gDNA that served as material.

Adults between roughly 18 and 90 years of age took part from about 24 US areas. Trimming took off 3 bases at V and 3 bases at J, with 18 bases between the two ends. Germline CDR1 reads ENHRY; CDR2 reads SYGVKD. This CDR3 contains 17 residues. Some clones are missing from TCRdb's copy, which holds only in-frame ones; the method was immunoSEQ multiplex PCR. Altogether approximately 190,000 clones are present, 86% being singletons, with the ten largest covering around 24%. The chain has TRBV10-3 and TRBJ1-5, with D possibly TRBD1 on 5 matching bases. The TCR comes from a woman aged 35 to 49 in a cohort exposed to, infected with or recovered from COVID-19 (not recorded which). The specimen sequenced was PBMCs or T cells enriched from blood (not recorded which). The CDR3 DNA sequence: TGTGCCATCAGTGACTCGCCGGGACTGGGGGACAATCAGCCCCAGCATTTT. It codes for CAISDSPGLGDNQPQHF.